What follows is one T cell receptor (beta chain) and its context. Isolated RNA was reverse transcribed into cDNA used as the sequencing template. Generated by immunoSEQ multiplex PCR, the TCRdb table keeps only in-frame clones and is missing some. Of some 88,000 clones listed, 40% to 50% are singletons. Treatment of the sample: oral pan-JAK inhibitor, 5-10 mg twice daily. This sample is part of a study of CD8+ T cells in alopecia areata. J lost 6 bases, V lost 3 bases, and 6 bases had no gene match. The CDR3 is made up of 16 amino acids. CDR1 and CDR2 from the germline V gene are SGDLS and YYNGEE. This sequence was found in a human donor with alopecia areata. Material: CD8+ T cells sorted from blood, obtained at week 24, from a patient treated with tofacitinib. The V and J genes are TRBV9 and TRBJ2-1; 13 bases align to TRBD2. The chain's CDR3 is CASSDPGTSGINEQFF. Here the CDR3 DNA reads TGTGCCAGCAGCGACCCCGGGACTAGCGGGATCAATGAGCAGTTCTTC.